This TCR beta chain stems from a study of T cells in Graves' hyperthyroidism and ophthalmopathy. Study-wide background: Before treatment of any kind, peripheral blood was taken at initial diagnosis.

This clonotype was observed at least ten times. Progressors' blood was drawn at hyperthyroidism diagnosis, before ophthalmopathy symptoms. The PBMCs were sourced from fresh peripheral blood (more than 9 ml). It was RNA transcripts that yielded the amplified TCR beta CDR3 regions. Carried out on the TCR CDR3, a first-round RT-PCR used the HTBI primer set. One entry per CDR3 protein results from TCRdb running MiXCR on the multiplex PCR reads. The table shows approximately 620,000 distinct CDR3 sequences, with about 14% occurring only once. The V and J ends lost 4 bases and 5 bases, in that order; junction bases with no gene match: 6. CDR3 size: 14 residues. Germline V CDR1 and CDR2: SGHTA, FQGTGA.

This clonotype was obtained from a woman aged 30 to 39 with Graves' hyperthyroidism that later progressed to Graves' ophthalmopathy. The sample comprised blood. The rearrangement uses TRBV7-3 and TRBJ2-5, with 8 positions matching TRBD1. The CDR3 sequence: CASSSTGGSETQYF. The CDR3 coding sequence is TGTGCCAGCAGCTCAACAGGGGGATCGGAGACCCAGTACTTC.